The 8 T cell receptor beta chains presented below share a single source sample, sequenced in a study of T-cell memory formation after mild COVID-19. TCRdb independently ran MiXCR on the 5' RACE reads; one entry per CDR3 protein. The sample records hundreds of thousands of distinct CDR3 sequences, approximately 16% being singletons. Sequencing was carried out using PBMCs or a T cell subset sorted from them (not recorded which). Receptors were obtained from a man younger than 35 who had mild COVID-19 (a few samples of this study predate the infection). Cell type and time point are not known.

This clonotype has a count of ten or more. The chain recombines TRBV7-2 with TRBJ2-3; no clear D gene. The CDR3 contains 12 residues. V was cut by 4 bases and J by 6 bases, with 8 bases left in between. CDR1 is SGHTA, CDR2 FQGNSA, per germline. The CDR3 DNA is TGTGCCAGCAGCTGGCTTAGGGATACGCAGTATTTT. It specifies CASSWLRDTQYF.

This chain uses TRBV11-2 with TRBJ2-1, with 11 nucleotides matching TRBD2. The junction had 8 bases not matched to a gene; V was cut back by 5 bases and J by 5 bases. This CDR3 is built from 16 residues. In germline, CDR1 is SGHAT, CDR2 FQNNGV. The CDR3: CASSQTSGVVHNEQFF. The CDR3 DNA is TGTGCCAGCAGCCAGACTAGCGGGGTGGTCCACAATGAGCAGTTCTTC.

This clonotype was counted at least ten times. The V gene is TRBV5-1, the J gene TRBJ2-1; 11 nucleotides line up with TRBD2. The CDR3 covers 18 residues. CDR1 and CDR2 from the germline V gene are SGHRS and YFSETQ. V gave up 3 bases and J gave up 7 bases; unmatched junction bases: 15. CDR3 protein: CASSSGGLAGGWGNEQFF. The CDR3 nucleotides are TGCGCCAGCAGCTCCGGTGGTCTAGCGGGGGGCTGGGGAAATGAGCAGTTCTTC.

CDR3 in amino acids: CATKGNTEAFF. The DNA of the CDR3 is TGTGCCACCAAGGGGAACACTGAAGCTTTCTTT. This chain uses TRBV19 with TRBJ1-1; D unresolved. Germline V lookup: CDR1 LNHDA, CDR2 SQIVND (reference sequence). This CDR3 region has 11 residues. V dropped 10 bases and J dropped 1 base, with 7 bases sitting between them. Supplemented by reference TRBV19 and TRBJ1-1, the full variable domain reads DGGITQSPKYLFRKEGQNVTLSCEQNLNHDAMYWYRQDPGQGLRLIYYSQIVNDFQKGDIAEGYSVSREKKESFPLTVTSAQKNPTAFYLCATKGNTEAFFGQGTRLTVV.

V usage is TRBV19 and J usage is TRBJ2-7; a possible D gene is TRBD1 (6 bases). The CDR3 is 15 residues long. The V gene's germline CDR1 is LNHDA and CDR2 SQIVND (reference sequence). Trimming took 4 bases from V and 6 from J, leaving 19 bases between them. CDR3 loop: CASSNKWDTFGEQYV. The CDR3 nucleotides are TGTGCCAGTAGTAACAAATGGGACACCTTCGGCGAGCAGTACGTC.

J is TRBJ2-5 and V is TRBV5-6, with 8 bases that match TRBD1. The junction had 6 bases not matched to a gene; V was cut back by 1 base and J by 1 base. The CDR3 is 16 residues long. The germline V gene encodes CDR1 SGHDT and CDR2 YYEEEE. The CDR3 reads CASSLPQGVGQETQYF. The CDR3 nucleotides are TGTGCCAGCAGCTTGCCACAGGGGGTAGGCCAAGAGACCCAGTACTTC. Full variable domain (missing parts from reference TRBV5-6 and TRBJ2-5): DAGVTQSPTHLIKTRGQQVTLRCSPKSGHDTVSWYQQALGQGPQFIFQYYEEEERQRGNFPDRFSGHQFPNYSSELNVNALLLGDSALYLCASSLPQGVGQETQYFGPGTRLLVL.

This chain joins TRBV27 and TRBJ2-7; 9 bases fit TRBD1. Germline CDR1 reads MNHEY; CDR2 reads SMNVEV (reference sequence). This CDR3 comprises 15 residues. The V and J ends lost 5 bases and 5 bases, in that order; junction bases with no gene match: 10. This CDR3 is CASSLTGTGWNEQYF. In DNA form, the CDR3 reads TGTGCCAGCAGTCTCACCGGGACAGGGTGGAACGAGCAGTACTTC.

The chain recombines TRBV7-9 with TRBJ1-5, with D tentatively TRBD1 (6 bases). The CDR3 extends over 16 amino acids. The germline V gene encodes CDR1 SEHNR and CDR2 FQNEAQ (reference sequence). Trimming pared 5 bases from V and 2 bases from J, leaving 16 bases between. The CDR3 sequence is CASSPEGRGGNQPQHF. CDR3 coding DNA: TGTGCCAGCAGCCCTGAGGGCAGGGGAGGCAATCAGCCCCAGCATTTT.